This T cell receptor beta chain was captured by sequencing in a study of cytomegalovirus exposure and HLA in healthy donors. At the level of the study: The same platform used for the approximately 700 first-cohort repertoires was also used for the 100 to 150 validation repertoires, as a later analysis reported.

Using immunoSEQ multiplex PCR, the repertoire was profiled, and TCRdb retains in-frame clones only, with some absent. This sample has fewer than 250,000 clones, with roughly 84% found just once. With regard to this clone: At the DNA level, this CDR3 is encoded by other sequences in the same sample as well.

Per germline, CDR1 MNHEY and CDR2 SMNVEV (reference sequence). The CDR3 has 13 residues. V was pared by 2 bases and J by 3 bases, with 7 bases between. The clonotype was recovered from a woman under 30 in good health and CMV-seropositive. Input material: PBMCs. This chain connects TRBV27 to TRBJ1-1, with TRBD1 as a possible D gene (5 bases). The DNA of the CDR3 is TGTGCCAGCAGTTTAGGGGGGGACACTGAAGCTTTCTTT. As protein: CASSLGGDTEAFF.